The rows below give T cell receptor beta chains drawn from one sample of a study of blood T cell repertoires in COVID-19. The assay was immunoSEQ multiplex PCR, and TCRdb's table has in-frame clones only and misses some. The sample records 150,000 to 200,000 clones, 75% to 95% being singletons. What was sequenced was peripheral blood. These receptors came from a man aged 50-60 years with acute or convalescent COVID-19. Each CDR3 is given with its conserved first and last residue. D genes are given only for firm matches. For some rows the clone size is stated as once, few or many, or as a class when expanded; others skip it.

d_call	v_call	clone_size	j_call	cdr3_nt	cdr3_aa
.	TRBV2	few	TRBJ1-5	TGTGCCAGCAGGTTGGGCCCGATCAGTAATCAGCCCCAGCATTTT	CASRLGPISNQPQHF
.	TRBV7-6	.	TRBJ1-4	TGTGCCAGCAGCTTAGCTCCAGGGCAAAGAACTAATGAAAAACTGTTTTTT	CASSLAPGQRTNEKLFF
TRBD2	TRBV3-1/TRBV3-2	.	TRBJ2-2	TGTGCCAGCAGCCGACTAGCGGGGGGGACCGGGGAGCTGTTTTTT	CASSRLAGGTGELFF
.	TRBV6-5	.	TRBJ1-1	TGTGCCAGCACTTCCGTTTGGGGGGGAGCTGAAGCTTTCTTT	CASTSVWGGAEAFF
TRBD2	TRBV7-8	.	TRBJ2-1	TGTGCCAGCAGCCGGGACTACTACAATGAGCAGTTCTTC	CASSRDYYNEQFF
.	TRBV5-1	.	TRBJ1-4	TGCGCCAGCAGCTTCAATGGTGCACGCCAGGGAGGACAAAATGAAAAACTGTTTTTT	CASSFNGARQGGQNEKLFF
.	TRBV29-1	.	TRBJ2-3	TGCAGCGTTGACGAGAGGCGCTACACAGATACGCAGTATTTT	CSVDERRYTDTQYF
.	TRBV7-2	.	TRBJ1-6	TGTGCCAGCAGCTTCCCCAGGGTCTATAATTCACCCCTCCACTTT	CASSFPRVYNSPLHF
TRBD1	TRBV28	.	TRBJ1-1	TGTGCCAGCAGTACATCCGGGACAGAGAACACTGAAGCTTTCTTT	CASSTSGTENTEAFF
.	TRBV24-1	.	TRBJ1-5	TGTGCCCCAACCGGGATCATTAAAGATAGCAATCAGCCCCAGCATTTT	CAPTGIIKDSNQPQHF
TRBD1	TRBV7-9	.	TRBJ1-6	TGTGCCAGCAGCCCATTAGACAGGGAGGAGGATAATTCACCCCTCCACTTT	CASSPLDREEDNSPLHF
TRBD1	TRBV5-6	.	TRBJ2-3	TGTGCCAGCAGCTCCGGGACAGTTGGAGATACGCAGTATTTT	CASSSGTVGDTQYF
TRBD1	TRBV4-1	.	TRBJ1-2	TGCGCCAGCAGCCAACATAGCAGGACAGGGGGCGAGGATGGCTACACCTTC	CASSQHSRTGGEDGYTF
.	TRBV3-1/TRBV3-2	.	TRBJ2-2	TGTGCCAGCAGCCAAGATCGTTGGGAGCTGTTTTTT	CASSQDRWELFF
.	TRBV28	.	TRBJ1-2	TGTGCCAGCTCACAAGGGGGTTCCAACTATGGCTACACCTTC	CASSQGGSNYGYTF
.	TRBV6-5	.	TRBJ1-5	TGTGCCAGCAGTCGGGACTCACGCAATCAGCCCCAGCATTTT	CASSRDSRNQPQHF
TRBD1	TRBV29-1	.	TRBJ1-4	TGCAGCGTAAGAGGACAGGCAACTAATGAAAAACTGTTTTTT	CSVRGQATNEKLFF